What follows are 2 T cell receptor beta chains derived from one specimen sequenced in a study of T cell responses to AZD1222 COVID-19 vaccine. The protocol was immunoSEQ multiplex PCR, while the TCRdb copy is restricted to in-frame clones and leaves out a portion. The sample includes some 120,000 clones, more than 75% of them seen just once. The sequences come from peripheral blood, collected on day 0 of AZD1222 vaccination. The origin of the receptors is an adult in good health.

The rearrangement uses TRBV27 and TRBJ2-5; D is ambiguous. The V gene lost 0 bases and the J gene lost 4 bases, with 6 bases spanning the gap. This CDR3 is 13 amino acids long. CDR1 and CDR2 (germline): MNHEY, SMNVEV (reference sequence). The CDR3 DNA follows: TGTGCCAGCAGTTTATCGATAGGAGAGACCCAGTACTTC. It encodes CASSLSIGETQYF.

This sequence joins TRBV5-4 and TRBJ2-7; the match to TRBD1 covers 8 bases. The CDR3 has 14 residues. The V segment lost 4 bases and the J segment 5 bases; nucleotides outside the gene matches: 8. Germline CDR1 and CDR2: SGHNT and YYREEE (reference sequence). The CDR3 DNA sequence: TGTGCCAGCAGCCTCCGGGACAGGCTGGACGAGCAGTACTTC. Translating gives CASSLRDRLDEQYF.